The sequence of this TCR beta chain was determined in a study of CD8 T cells in Susac syndrome. From germline, CDR1 is MDHEN and CDR2 SYDVKM. This CDR3 is 14 amino acids long. The V end lost 6 bases, the J end lost 9 bases, and 18 bases lay between the germline ends. The RNA input was about 0.5 to 1 ug, and it was reverse transcribed with random hexamers. From the immunoSEQ multiplex PCR reads, TCRdb called clonotypes with MiXCR, one entry per CDR3 protein. The sample consists of 330,000 or so distinct CDR3 sequences, 65% to 90% of them appearing once. The clonotype comes from a human donor with multiple sclerosis. Sequencing was carried out using CD8+ T cells from PBMCs. V gene TRBV28 combines with J gene TRBJ2-1, with a possible D match to TRBD1 (6 bases). CDR3 protein: CASRGAGEGSEQFF. The DNA for the CDR3 is TGTGCCAGCAGGGGAGCAGGGGAAGGGTCTGAGCAGTTCTTC. Using reference TRBV28 and TRBJ2-1 for the parts outside the CDR3, the full variable domain is DVKVTQSSRYLVKRTGEKVFLECVQDMDHENMFWYRQDPGLGLRLIYFSYDVKMKEKGDIPEGYSVSREKKERFSLILESASTNQTSMYLCASRGAGEGSEQFFGPGTRLTVL.